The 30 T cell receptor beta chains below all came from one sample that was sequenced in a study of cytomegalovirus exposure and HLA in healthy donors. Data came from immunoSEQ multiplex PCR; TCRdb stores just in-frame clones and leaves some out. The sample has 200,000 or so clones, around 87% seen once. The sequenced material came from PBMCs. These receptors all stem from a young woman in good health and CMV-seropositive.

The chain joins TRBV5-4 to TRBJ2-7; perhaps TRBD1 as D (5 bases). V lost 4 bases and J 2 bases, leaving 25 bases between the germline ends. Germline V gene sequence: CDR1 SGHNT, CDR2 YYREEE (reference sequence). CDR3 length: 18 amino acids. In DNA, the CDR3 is TGTGCCAGCAGCACTTTCCGTAATGGGGCAGGCGGTACCTACGAGCAGTACTTC. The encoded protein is CASSTFRNGAGGTYEQYF.

The CDR3 region is CATKDRSGNNEQFF. For the CDR3, the DNA is TGTGCCACTAAGGACAGGAGTGGGAACAATGAGCAGTTCTTC. V usage is TRBV19 and J usage is TRBJ2-1; 7 bases map to TRBD1. After removal of 10 bases from V and 5 bases from J, the junction contained 11 bases not matched to a gene. Germline assignment: CDR1 LNHDA and CDR2 SQIVND (reference sequence). This CDR3 has 14 amino acids.

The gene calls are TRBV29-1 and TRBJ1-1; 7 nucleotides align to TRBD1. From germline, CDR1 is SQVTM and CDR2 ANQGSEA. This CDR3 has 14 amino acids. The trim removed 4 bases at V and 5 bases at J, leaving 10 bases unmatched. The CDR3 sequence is CSVVRQGFETEAFF. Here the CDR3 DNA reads TGCAGCGTTGTCCGACAGGGCTTTGAGACTGAAGCTTTCTTT.

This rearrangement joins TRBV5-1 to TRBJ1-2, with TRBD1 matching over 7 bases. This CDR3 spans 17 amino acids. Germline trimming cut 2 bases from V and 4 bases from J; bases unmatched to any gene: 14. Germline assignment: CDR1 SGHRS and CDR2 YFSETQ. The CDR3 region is CASSFGLMAGGPYGYTF. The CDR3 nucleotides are TGCGCCAGCAGCTTTGGTTTAATGGCAGGGGGTCCCTATGGCTACACCTTC.

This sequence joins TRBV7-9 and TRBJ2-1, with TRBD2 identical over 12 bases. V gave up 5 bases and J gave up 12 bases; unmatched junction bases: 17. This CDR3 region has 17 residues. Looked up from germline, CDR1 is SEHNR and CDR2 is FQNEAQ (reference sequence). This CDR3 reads CASSHGSLAGGARGQFF. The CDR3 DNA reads TGTGCCAGCAGCCACGGGAGTCTAGCGGGAGGGGCCAGAGGGCAGTTCTTC.

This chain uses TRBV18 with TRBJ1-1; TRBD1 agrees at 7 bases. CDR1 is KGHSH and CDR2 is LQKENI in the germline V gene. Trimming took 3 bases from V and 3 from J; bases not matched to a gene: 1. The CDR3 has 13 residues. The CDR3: CASSPGQDTEAFF. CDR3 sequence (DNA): TGTGCCAGCTCACCCGGACAGGACACTGAAGCTTTCTTT.

CDR3: CASGPQGLNEKLFF. DNA of the CDR3: TGTGCCAGCGGGCCTCAGGGTCTTAATGAAAAACTGTTTTTT. V is TRBV6-5 and J is TRBJ1-4; tentative D call: TRBD1 (5 bases). V was pared by 8 bases and J by 4 bases, with 14 bases between. This CDR3 has 14 amino acids. In germline, CDR1 is MNHEY, CDR2 SVGAGI.

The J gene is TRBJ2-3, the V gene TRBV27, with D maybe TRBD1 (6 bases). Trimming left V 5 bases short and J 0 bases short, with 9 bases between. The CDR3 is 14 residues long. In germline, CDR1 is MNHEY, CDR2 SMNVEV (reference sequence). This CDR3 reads CASSIRGSTDTQYF. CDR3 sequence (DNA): TGTGCCAGCAGTATCAGGGGCAGCACAGATACGCAGTATTTT.

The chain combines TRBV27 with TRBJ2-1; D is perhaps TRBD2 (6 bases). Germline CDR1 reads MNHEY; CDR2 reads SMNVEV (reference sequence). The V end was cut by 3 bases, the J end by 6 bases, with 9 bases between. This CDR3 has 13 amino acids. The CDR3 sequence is CASSFPGSNEQFF. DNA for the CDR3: TGTGCCAGCAGTTTTCCCGGGAGCAATGAGCAGTTCTTC.

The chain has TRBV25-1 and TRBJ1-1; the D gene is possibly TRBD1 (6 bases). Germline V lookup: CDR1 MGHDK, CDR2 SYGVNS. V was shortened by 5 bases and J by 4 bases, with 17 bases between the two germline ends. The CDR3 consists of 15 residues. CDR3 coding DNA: TGTGCCAGCAGTTCACGCGGGGGCAGCTTCACTGAAGCTTTCTTT. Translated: CASSSRGGSFTEAFF.

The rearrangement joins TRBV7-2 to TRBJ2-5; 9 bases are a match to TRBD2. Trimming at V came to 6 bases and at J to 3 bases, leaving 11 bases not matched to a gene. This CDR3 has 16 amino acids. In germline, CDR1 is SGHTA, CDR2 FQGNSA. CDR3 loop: CASSRPGTSRKETQYF. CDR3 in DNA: TGTGCCAGCAGTCGGCCCGGGACTAGCAGGAAAGAGACCCAGTACTTC. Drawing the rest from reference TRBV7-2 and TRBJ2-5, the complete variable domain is GAGVSQSPSNKVTEKGKDVELRCDPISGHTALYWYRQSLGQGLEFLIYFQGNSAPDKSGLPSDRFSAERTGGSVSTLTIQRTQQEDSAVYLCASSRPGTSRKETQYFGPGTRLLVL.

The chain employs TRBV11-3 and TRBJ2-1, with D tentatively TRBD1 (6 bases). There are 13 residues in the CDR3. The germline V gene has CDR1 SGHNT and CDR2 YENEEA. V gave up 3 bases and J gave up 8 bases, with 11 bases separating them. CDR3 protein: CASSFFRGDEQFF. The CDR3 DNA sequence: TGTGCCAGCAGCTTTTTCAGGGGCGATGAGCAGTTCTTC.

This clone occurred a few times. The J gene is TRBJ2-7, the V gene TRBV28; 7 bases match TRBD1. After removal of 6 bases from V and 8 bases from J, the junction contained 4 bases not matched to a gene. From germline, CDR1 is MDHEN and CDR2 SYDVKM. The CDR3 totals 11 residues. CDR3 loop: CASRGQIQQYF. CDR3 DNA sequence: TGTGCCAGCAGGGGACAGATCCAGCAGTACTTC.

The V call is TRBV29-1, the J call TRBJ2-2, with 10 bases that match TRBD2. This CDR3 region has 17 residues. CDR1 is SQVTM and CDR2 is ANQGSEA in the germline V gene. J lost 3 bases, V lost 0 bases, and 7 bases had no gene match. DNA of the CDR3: TGCAGCGTTGAAGATCTGGCTAGCGGGAGAGACACCGGGGAGCTGTTTTTT. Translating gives CSVEDLASGRDTGELFF.

The CDR3 DNA is TGTGCCAGCAGCCGTTCGGGCGGGAGTCGTAGTGAGCAGTTCTTC. It specifies CASSRSGGSRSEQFF. This chain joins TRBV7-8 and TRBJ2-1; 7 nucleotides agree with TRBD2. This CDR3 comprises 15 residues. V dropped 5 bases and J dropped 9; count of bases not matched to a gene: 13. In germline, CDR1 is SGHVS, CDR2 FQNEAQ. The full variable domain, in which reference TRBV7-8 and TRBJ2-1 provide the parts outside the CDR3, is GAGVSQSPRYKVAKRGQDVALRCDPISGHVSLFWYQQALGQGPEFLTYFQNEAQLDKSGLPSDRFFAERPEGSVSTLKIQRTQQEDSAVYLCASSRSGGSRSEQFFGPGTRLTVL.

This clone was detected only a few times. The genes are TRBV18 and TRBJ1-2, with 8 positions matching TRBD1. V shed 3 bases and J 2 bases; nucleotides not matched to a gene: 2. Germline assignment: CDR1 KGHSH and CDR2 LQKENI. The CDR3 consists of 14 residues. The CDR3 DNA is TGTGCCAGCTCACCGGGACAGGAGAACTATGGCTACACCTTC. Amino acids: CASSPGQENYGYTF.

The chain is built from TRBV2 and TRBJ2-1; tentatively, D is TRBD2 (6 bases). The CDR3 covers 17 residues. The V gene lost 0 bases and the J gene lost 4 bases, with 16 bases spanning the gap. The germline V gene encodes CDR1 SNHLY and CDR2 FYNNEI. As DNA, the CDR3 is TGTGCCAGCAGTGAAGCGCTTACGGGAGTGGGTTACAATGAGCAGTTCTTC. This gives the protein CASSEALTGVGYNEQFF.

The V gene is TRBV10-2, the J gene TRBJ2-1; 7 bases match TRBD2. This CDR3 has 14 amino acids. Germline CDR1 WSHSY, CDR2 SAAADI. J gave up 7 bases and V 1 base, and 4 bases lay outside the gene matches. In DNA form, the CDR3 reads TGCGCCAGCAGTGAGTGGGAGGGCCGTAATGAGCAGTTCTTC. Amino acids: CASSEWEGRNEQFF.

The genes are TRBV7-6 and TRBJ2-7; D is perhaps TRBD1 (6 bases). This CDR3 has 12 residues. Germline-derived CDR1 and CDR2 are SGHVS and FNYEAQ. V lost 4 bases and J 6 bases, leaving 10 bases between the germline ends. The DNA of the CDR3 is TGTGCCAGCAGCTCAGACAGGTTCGAGCAGTACTTC. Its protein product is CASSSDRFEQYF.

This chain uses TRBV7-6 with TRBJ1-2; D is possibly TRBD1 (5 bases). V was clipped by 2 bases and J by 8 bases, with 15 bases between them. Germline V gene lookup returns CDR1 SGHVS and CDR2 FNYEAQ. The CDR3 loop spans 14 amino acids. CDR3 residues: CASSLQTVPWGYTF. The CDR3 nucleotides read TGTGCCAGCAGCTTACAGACAGTTCCTTGGGGCTACACCTTC.

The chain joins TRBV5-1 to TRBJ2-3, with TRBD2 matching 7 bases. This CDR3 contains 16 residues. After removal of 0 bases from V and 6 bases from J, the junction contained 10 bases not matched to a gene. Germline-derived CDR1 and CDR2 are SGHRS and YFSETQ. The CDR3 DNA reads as TGCGCCAGCAGCTTGGATGCGGGAGTAGTAATGGATACGCAGTATTTT. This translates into CASSLDAGVVMDTQYF.

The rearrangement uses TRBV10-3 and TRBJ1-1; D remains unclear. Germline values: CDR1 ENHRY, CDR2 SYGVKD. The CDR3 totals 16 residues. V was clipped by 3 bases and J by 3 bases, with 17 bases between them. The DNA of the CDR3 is TGTGCCATCAGTGATGAGAGGGTTGGTTGGGACACTGAAGCTTTCTTT. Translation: CAISDERVGWDTEAFF.

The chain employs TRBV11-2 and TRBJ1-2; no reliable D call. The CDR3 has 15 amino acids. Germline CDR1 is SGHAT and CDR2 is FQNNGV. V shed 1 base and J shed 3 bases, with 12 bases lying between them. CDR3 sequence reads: CASSLGSGFDYGYTF. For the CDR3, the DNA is TGTGCCAGCAGCTTAGGGTCGGGGTTCGACTATGGCTACACCTTC.

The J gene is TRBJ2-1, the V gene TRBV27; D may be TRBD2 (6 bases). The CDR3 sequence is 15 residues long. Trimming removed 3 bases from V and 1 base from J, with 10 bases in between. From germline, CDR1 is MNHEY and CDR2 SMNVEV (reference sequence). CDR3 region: CASSFGSGSYNEQFF. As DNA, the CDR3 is TGTGCCAGCAGTTTTGGTAGCGGTTCCTACAATGAGCAGTTCTTC.

The CDR3 protein is CSATNNYEQYF. The CDR3 bases are TGCAGTGCTACAAACAATTACGAGCAGTACTTC. The chain has TRBV20-1 and TRBJ2-7, with no clear D. V lost 4 bases, J lost 4 bases, and 8 bases lay in between. The CDR3 loop spans 11 amino acids. Germline V gene data show CDR1 as DFQATT and CDR2 as SNEGSKA (reference sequence).

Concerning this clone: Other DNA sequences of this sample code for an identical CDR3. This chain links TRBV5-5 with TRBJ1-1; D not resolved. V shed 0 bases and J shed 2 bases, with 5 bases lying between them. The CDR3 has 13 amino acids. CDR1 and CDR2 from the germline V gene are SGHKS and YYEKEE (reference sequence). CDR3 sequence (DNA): TGTGCCAGCAGCTTGGGTAGAAACACTGAAGCTTTCTTT. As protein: CASSLGRNTEAFF.

CDR3 DNA sequence: TGTGCCAGCAGCCAAGGGGGGGTCCAGGACGACTACACCTTC. It yields the protein CASSQGGVQDDYTF. The chain recombines TRBV4-2 with TRBJ1-2; tentatively, D is TRBD1 (5 bases). The CDR3 runs to 14 residues. The germline gives CDR1 LGHNA, CDR2 YNFKEQ. Between the trimmed V and J ends, which lost 1 base and 10 bases, there was a span of 16 bases.

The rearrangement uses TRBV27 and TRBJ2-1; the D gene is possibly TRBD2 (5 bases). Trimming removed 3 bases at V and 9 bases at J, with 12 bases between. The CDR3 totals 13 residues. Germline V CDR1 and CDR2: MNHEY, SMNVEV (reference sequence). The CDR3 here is CASSLRGPAEQFF. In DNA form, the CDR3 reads TGTGCCAGCAGTTTGAGAGGGCCAGCTGAGCAGTTCTTC.

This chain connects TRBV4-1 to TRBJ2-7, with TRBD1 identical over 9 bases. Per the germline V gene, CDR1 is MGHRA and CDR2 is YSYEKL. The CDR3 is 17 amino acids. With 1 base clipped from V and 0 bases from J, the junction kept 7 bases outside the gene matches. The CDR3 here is CASSQVAGTGSSYEQYF. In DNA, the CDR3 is TGCGCCAGCAGCCAAGTCGCCGGGACAGGGAGCTCCTACGAGCAGTACTTC.

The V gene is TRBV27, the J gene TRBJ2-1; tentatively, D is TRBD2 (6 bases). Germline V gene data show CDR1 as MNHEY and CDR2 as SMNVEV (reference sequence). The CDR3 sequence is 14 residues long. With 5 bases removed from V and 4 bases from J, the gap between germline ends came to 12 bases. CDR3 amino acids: CASSRSGTYNEQFF. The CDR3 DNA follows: TGTGCCAGCAGTAGGTCCGGGACTTACAATGAGCAGTTCTTC.